In its sample, the clone carrying this T cell receptor beta chain was seen a few times. Its antigen is not known. Memory CD4+ cells were the fraction left after CD45RA+ naive selection. This specimen comes from a study of shared clonotypes between healthy human individuals. The method was immunoSEQ multiplex PCR; TCRdb's version includes in-frame clones alone and lacks a portion of them. The sample consists of 2.5 million or so clones, about 92% of them appearing once. V lost 0 bases to trimming and J lost 4 bases; unmatched junction nucleotides: 4. This CDR3 comprises 16 residues. Germline V gives CDR1 ENHRY, CDR2 SYGVKD. Overall study findings and caveats: Larger estimated richness was generally seen in naive subsets than in memory subsets.

The receptor was isolated from a man between 18 and 35 years old in good health. The sequenced sample was naive CD4+ T cells sorted from blood. The subset: CD45RA+ positively selected. The chain has TRBV10-3 and TRBJ1-4; 8 nucleotides align to TRBD1. The chain's CDR3 is CAISESLGQVNEKLFF. In DNA form, the CDR3 reads TGTGCCATCAGTGAGTCGCTGGGACAGGTTAATGAAAAACTGTTTTTT.